The 9 T cell receptor beta chains reported below all come from one sample, sequenced in a study of early T cells in non-severe SARS-CoV-2 infection. Each CDR3 protein is one row after TCRdb ran MiXCR on the 5' RACE reads. In the table there are approximately 30,000 distinct CDR3 sequences, 3.9% of which are singletons. The material sequenced was whole blood. The receptors originated from an adult who was a healthcare worker with PCR-confirmed SARS-CoV-2 infection or an uninfected control (not recorded which).

This clonotype has only a few counts. This chain connects TRBV27 to TRBJ1-1, with a tentative D call TRBD1 (5 bases). The length of the CDR3 is 15 residues. Germline V gene data show CDR1 as MNHEY and CDR2 as SMNVEV (reference sequence). The V end was cut by 3 bases, the J end by 7 bases, with 18 bases between. The CDR3 loop is CASSFLGGNSYEAFF. Here the CDR3 DNA reads TGTGCCAGCAGTTTCCTCGGGGGTAACTCCTATGAAGCTTTCTTT.

This clonotype was found many times. The chain couples TRBV2 to TRBJ2-7; 13 bases match TRBD2. The V and J ends lost 5 bases and 2 bases, in that order; junction bases with no gene match: 0. The CDR3 has 14 residues. CDR1 and CDR2 (germline): SNHLY, FYNNEI. CDR3 nucleotides: TGTGCCAGCAGTACTAGCGGGGGGGCCTACGAGCAGTACTTC. Encoded protein: CASSTSGGAYEQYF.

This clonotype has ten or more counts. The chain carries TRBV20-1 and TRBJ1-2, with D uncertain. The germline V and J ends were trimmed by 5 bases and 0 bases, with 13 bases remaining between them. This CDR3 region has 14 residues. Germline loops: CDR1 DFQATT, CDR2 SNEGSKA (reference sequence). The CDR3 DNA sequence: TGCAGTGCTTGGCCCCCCCCTCCTAACTATGGCTACACCTTC. This codes for CSAWPPPPNYGYTF.

In its sample, this clonotype was seen many times. This chain uses TRBV18 with TRBJ1-3; D is uncertain. There are 16 residues in the CDR3. Trimming removed 4 bases at V and 2 bases at J, with 15 bases between. The germline V gene has CDR1 KGHSH and CDR2 LQKENI. The CDR3 region has the DNA TGTGCCAGCTCACGGGAACGGGCTCCACCTGGAAACACCATATATTTT. Translating gives CASSRERAPPGNTIYF.

This clonotype was recorded many times. The CDR3 is CASSPALSGGAFF. The CDR3 coding sequence is TGCGCCAGCAGCCCCGCCCTCTCTGGTGGAGCTTTCTTT. The chain has TRBV10-2 and TRBJ1-1; D unresolved. Per germline, CDR1 WSHSY and CDR2 SAAADI. V lost 6 bases and J 10 bases, leaving 18 bases between the germline ends. This CDR3 comprises 13 residues.

The V call is TRBV14, the J call TRBJ1-1; no definite D call. Trimming took 3 bases from V and 3 from J, leaving 8 bases between them. The CDR3 is 13 residues long. CDR1 SGHDN and CDR2 FVKESK come from the germline V gene. The CDR3 is CASSQGSHTEAFF. CDR3 DNA: TGTGCCAGCAGCCAGGGGTCTCACACTGAAGCTTTCTTT.

This clonotype came up many times. V and J are TRBV10-3 and TRBJ2-2, with 9 bases that match TRBD1. CDR1 is ENHRY, CDR2 SYGVKD, per germline. V was clipped by 10 bases and J by 3 bases; unmatched bases: 9. CDR3 size: 15 residues. This CDR3 reads CATLPQGAYTGELFF. In DNA, the CDR3 is TGTGCCACCCTACCACAGGGGGCCTACACCGGGGAGCTGTTTTTT.

This clonotype was picked up many times. The J gene is TRBJ1-1, the V gene TRBV19; D is ambiguous. The ends were cut back, 7 bases at V and 8 bases at J, with 17 bases in the middle. The CDR3 totals 13 residues. The germline CDR1 and CDR2 sequences are LNHDA and SQIVND (reference sequence). The CDR3 is CASIHTAWAEAFF. CDR3 coding DNA: TGTGCCAGTATCCATACGGCATGGGCCGAAGCTTTCTTT.

This clonotype showed up many times. The chain has TRBV12-2 and TRBJ2-7; whether TRBD1, the table's D call, matches the DNA was not checked. TRBV12-2 is a documented pseudogene. The CDR3 is 14 amino acids. The CDR3 spells CASRSGKGTYEQYF. The DNA for the CDR3 is TGTGCAAGTCGCTCCGGGAAGGGGACCTACGAGCAGTACTTC.